The clone carrying this TCR beta chain was counted once. Its antigen remains unidentified. The CDR3 is 15 residues long. V lost 0 bases and J lost 8; bases outside the gene matches: 7. Germline V CDR1 and CDR2: SGHVS, FNYEAQ. The entry originates in a study of a mutant IDH1 vaccine in newly diagnosed glioma. As for the study in general: Treated patients showed a male proportion of about 62%, a female proportion of about 40%, and a mean age of about 44 years.

Time point specified: week 47, end of study. Topical imiquimod was applied with each vaccine dose, which held 300 ug of mutant IDH1 20-mer peptide. Produced via immunoSEQ multiplex PCR; TCRdb's table is partial and in-frame only. Of 90,000 to 100,000 clones listed, around nine tenths are singletons. This chain connects TRBV7-6 to TRBJ2-1; 7 bases match TRBD2. Specimen: PBMCs, collected from a glioma patient whose treatment included an IDH1 peptide vaccine. The sequence was collected from a woman in her forties or fifties with glioma. The chain's CDR3 is CASSLALREMDEQFF. As DNA, the CDR3 is TGTGCCAGCAGCTTAGCGTTGCGGGAGATGGATGAGCAGTTCTTC.